This T cell receptor (beta chain) was sequenced for a study of T cell responses to AZD1222 COVID-19 vaccine (dated by TCRdb to the early 2020s). Study-level background: AZD1222 recipients with second doses at about 4 weeks or about 12 weeks were pooled, because spike-specific TCR depth and breadth did not differ between schedules. Trial participants were enrolled by age into subgroups of 18-55, 56-69 and 70-plus years, and about 150, 27 and 61 TCR-sequenced participants, respectively, were included in these subgroups. TCR sequencing was performed for about 240 trial participants, of whom about 210 were given two doses of AZD1222 and around 25 were given two doses of MenACWY control vaccine. What the research found in general, with its limitations: Because no samples from the day 14 peak response were available, repertoires could be characterized only after the peak T cell response. Most participants were white British and females outnumbered males, and the authors suggested that clonal diversity may have been underestimated. The 56-69-year group was small, and its depth increase did not reach significance, likely because of low power. Epitopes outside the regions mutated in the B.1.351 and B.1.1.7 variants were reportedly recognized by nearly half of the unique spike-specific TCRs. Conclusions about previously exposed vaccinees are limited, since just six AZD1222 recipients were seropositive for SARS-CoV-2 at baseline. The whole spike protein was spanned by vaccine-associated CD4 TCRs, and dominant responses were seen in regions 160-218 and 743-854. Spike-specific TCR breadth and depth rose significantly after two AZD1222 doses compared with day 0 and with MenACWY recipients.

About this clone: The target of this receptor is not known. The record has no base qualities; no much larger clone is one base away.

The sample's time point, from its label and the paper: baseline before first vaccination. Samples from vaccinated people were obtained from the UK trials COV001 and COV002, which included a single-blind randomized controlled phase 2/3 trial of AZD1222 (ChAdOx1 nCoV-19) in healthy adults. Trial participant PBMC samples were collected at day 0 and day 28 after the second dose for TCRbeta chain sequencing. The CDR3 regions of human TCRbeta chains were subjected to immunosequencing. The paper's data handling went like this. TCRs in the repertoires were matched against a reference library of SARS-CoV-2-specific TCRs that had been generated with the MIRA antigen-specificity platform. Breadth was defined as the fraction of unique TCRs that were SARS-CoV-2-associated, and depth was defined as the fraction of total T cells that were SARS-CoV-2-associated. Each spike-specific TCR was assigned to its reactive spike region and to a CD4 or CD8 class using the MIRA data. Log10-transformed breadth and depth values were compared by one-way ANOVA with Sidak's multiple comparisons tests. What TCRdb holds here is the immuneACCESS table cut down to in-frame rearrangements. Part of the clones is not present; checked against another copy, under half of the missing clones reflect an unresolved V gene, and the others are unexplained. The V and J calls and clone size are taken from that table; D and trimming were inferred from the DNA. The sample records roughly 150,000 clones, about 94% of which are singletons. Roughly 4% of the sample goes to the ten largest clones.

Sequencing was performed on peripheral blood, taken on day 0 of AZD1222 vaccination. This clonotype was sampled from an adult in good health.

CDR3 loop: CASVTGTVLRGQYF. The DNA reads TGTGCCAGCGTCACCGGGACTGTACTACGAGGGCAGTACTTC. The chain is made from TRBV6-1 and TRBJ2-7; TRBD2 might be the D gene, on 6 matching bases. Reading the germline V gene gives CDR1 MNHNS and CDR2 SASEGT. From the cysteine up to the phenylalanine, the CDR3 has a length of 14 residues. CDR3 DNA only is kept here, 42 bases in frame from base 1. Between the V and J ends, shortened by 8 bases and 9 bases respectively, the junction contains 23 bases.